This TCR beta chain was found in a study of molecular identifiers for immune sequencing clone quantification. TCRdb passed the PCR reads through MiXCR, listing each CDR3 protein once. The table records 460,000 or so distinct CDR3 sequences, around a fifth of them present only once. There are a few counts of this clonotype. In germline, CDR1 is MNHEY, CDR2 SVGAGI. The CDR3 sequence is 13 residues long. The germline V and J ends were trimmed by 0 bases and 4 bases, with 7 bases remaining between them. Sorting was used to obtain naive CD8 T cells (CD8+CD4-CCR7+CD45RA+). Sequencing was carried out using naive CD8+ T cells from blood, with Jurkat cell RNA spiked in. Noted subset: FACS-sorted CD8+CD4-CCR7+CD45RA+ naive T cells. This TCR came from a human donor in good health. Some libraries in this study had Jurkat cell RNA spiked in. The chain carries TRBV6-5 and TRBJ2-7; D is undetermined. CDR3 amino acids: CASSYSSRYEQYF. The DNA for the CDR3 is TGTGCCAGCAGTTACTCGAGTAGGTACGAGCAGTACTTC.